Sequencing of this TCR beta chain was carried out in a study of T cells in Graves' hyperthyroidism and ophthalmopathy. Study-wide results and caveats: Through a model of 13 V-J features, ophthalmopathy was separated from stable hyperthyroidism.

Using RNA transcripts as the source, TCR beta CDR3 regions were amplified. A first-round RT-PCR of the TCR CDR3 used the HTBI primer set. TCRdb fed the multiplex PCR reads into MiXCR, producing one record per CDR3 protein. Found here are under 650,000 distinct CDR3 sequences, around 15% of them singletons; the top ten hold 3% to 4%. Looked up from germline, CDR1 is SGHTS and CDR2 is YDEGEE. This CDR3 comprises 17 residues. V was clipped by 0 bases and J by 3 bases, with 16 bases between them. As for this clonotype: Its antigen is unknown.

Patients were excluded for uncontrolled infection, other autoimmune disease, pregnancy or lactation. Input material: blood. The TCR comes from a woman in her twenties or thirties with Graves' hyperthyroidism. This sequence joins TRBV5-8 and TRBJ2-1; unclear D gene. CDR3 in DNA: TGTGCCAGCAGCTTGGAAGGTCCGCAGGAGAACTACAATGAGCAGTTCTTC. It specifies CASSLEGPQENYNEQFF.